The clone carrying this TCR beta chain was seen a handful of times. Profiling relied on immunoSEQ multiplex PCR, and the TCRdb table lists in-frame clones only, not all of them. The sample has about 150,000 clones; nearly 85% are singletons. The sample originates from a study of blood T cell repertoires in COVID-19. The CDR3 loop spans 15 amino acids. V trimming: 1 base; J trimming: 6 bases; junction bases outside the gene matches: 4. The germline CDR1 and CDR2 sequences are SGHRS and YFSETQ. The specimen was peripheral blood. This TCR was sampled from a human donor in a cohort sampled during active COVID-19. The genes are TRBV5-1 and TRBJ2-2; 9 positions match TRBD2. This CDR3 is CASSLLAGNPGELFF. CDR3 nucleotide sequence: TGCGCCAGCAGCTTGCTAGCGGGGAATCCCGGGGAGCTGTTTTTT.